These T cell receptor beta chains were read from a single sample in a study of CD8+CD57+ T cells in acquired aplastic anemia. TCRdb used MiXCR to reprocess the reads, holding one entry per CDR3 protein. The top ten hold 0.9% to 1.2% of the sample, which has 200,000 to 250,000 distinct CDR3 sequences, about 37% seen once. The material sequenced was sorted CD4+, CD8+, or CD8+CD57+ T cells (not recorded which) from PBMCs. These receptors all stem from a human donor in good health, serving as a control. The CDR3 runs from the conserved cysteine through the conserved F or W. Each record gives: V gene, D gene, J gene, clone size, CDR3 DNA, CDR3 protein. A D gene is named only where the DNA matches it firmly. For some rows the clone size is stated as once, few or many, or as a class when expanded; others skip it.

TRBV5-1,NA,TRBJ2-7,medium-sized,TGTGCCAGCAGCTCGTCCTACGAGCAGTACTTC,CASSSSYEQYF
TRBV2,NA,TRBJ2-7,NA,TGTGCCAGCATTGGGGGGTCGGGGCTGGAGCAGTACTTC,CASIGGSGLEQYF
TRBV5-1,NA,TRBJ2-3,NA,TGCGCCAGCACCTCCGGACCGTTGCGGGATACGCAGTATTTT,CASTSGPLRDTQYF
TRBV29-1,TRBD1,TRBJ1-2,NA,TGCAGCGTTGGGACAGGGGTGGACTATGGCTACACCTTC,CSVGTGVDYGYTF
TRBV2,NA,TRBJ2-3,NA,TGTGCCAGCAGGGTAGGACTTCCCACAGATACGCAGTATTTT,CASRVGLPTDTQYF
TRBV9,TRBD1,TRBJ2-1,many,TGTGCCAGCAGCACCCCCGGGACAGGTTCGACCGGTGAGCAGTTCTTC,CASSTPGTGSTGEQFF
TRBV2,TRBD1,TRBJ1-1,many,TGTGCCAGCAGTGAAACAGGGGGCGCGACTGAAGCTTTCTTT,CASSETGGATEAFF
TRBV12-5,NA,TRBJ1-4,few,TGTGCTAGTGGTCTCCGAAGTGAAAAACTGTTTTTT,CASGLRSEKLFF
TRBV30,NA,TRBJ2-7,NA,TGTGCCTGGAGTCCGGGGAACTACTACGAGCAGTACTTC,CAWSPGNYYEQYF
TRBV29-1,NA,TRBJ1-1,NA,TGCAGCGCCAGCAGCTTGGAAGTGAACACTGAAGCTTTCTTT,CSASSLEVNTEAFF
TRBV12-3/TRBV12-4,NA,TRBJ1-2,few,TGTGCCAGCAGTTTAAGGCCAGGGTATGGCTACACCTTC,CASSLRPGYGYTF
TRBV6-1,TRBD1,TRBJ1-2,many,TGTGCCAGCAGGAGAGGACAGGGGAAAGAAAATGGCTACACCTTC,CASRRGQGKENGYTF
TRBV10-2,NA,TRBJ2-7,many,TGCGCCAGCAGTGAGATAGTAGGGCGCGAGCAGTACTTC,CASSEIVGREQYF
TRBV7-9,TRBD1,TRBJ1-5,NA,TGTGCCAGCAGCTCCGGGACAGGACCGTATCAGCCCCAGCATTTT,CASSSGTGPYQPQHF
TRBV6-5,NA,TRBJ2-7,many,TGTGCCAGCAGTTCCCCGGTGGGTAGGGGAGAGCAGTACTTC,CASSSPVGRGEQYF
TRBV2,TRBD1,TRBJ1-2,NA,TGTGCCAGCCGGGGACAGGGGGTTTATGGCTACACCTTC,CASRGQGVYGYTF
TRBV20-1,NA,TRBJ1-5,many,TGCAGTGCTATAAGCAGGCCAGGGGAGCCCCAGCATTTT,CSAISRPGEPQHF
TRBV6-4,NA,TRBJ1-1,NA,TGTGCCAGCAGTGACACCGGGTCGGGAAACACTGAAGCTTTCTTT,CASSDTGSGNTEAFF
TRBV20-1,NA,TRBJ2-3,NA,TGCAGTGCCACCCCCCATCAGGAGCAGTATTTT,CSATPHQEQYF
TRBV20-1,NA,TRBJ1-2,many,TGCAGTGCTAGCTCCGGGAACTACTATGGCTACACCTTC,CSASSGNYYGYTF
TRBV6-1,NA,TRBJ1-5,NA,TGTGCCAGTTCCACTCTCAGGGATGGGAATCAGCCCCAGCATTTT,CASSTLRDGNQPQHF
TRBV19,NA,TRBJ2-3,few,TGTGCCAGTAGTATGAAAGATACGCAGTATTTT,CASSMKDTQYF
TRBV19,TRBD1,TRBJ1-6,NA,TGTGCCAGCCGGGACAGCTTTGAGGGCAGAAATTCACCCCTCCACTTT,CASRDSFEGRNSPLHF
TRBV5-1,NA,TRBJ2-3,many,TGCGCCAGCAGCTTGGTGTCTGGCACAGATACGCAGTATTTT,CASSLVSGTDTQYF
TRBV18,NA,TRBJ2-3,few,TGTGCCAGCTCCCCCGGTGAGGATACGCAGTATTTT,CASSPGEDTQYF
TRBV7-9,NA,TRBJ2-3,NA,TGTGCCAGCAGGTACATAAGAGATACGCAGTATTTT,CASRYIRDTQYF
TRBV20-1,NA,TRBJ1-4,many,TGCAGTGCTAAGGGGGTAGAGAATGAAAAACTGTTTTTT,CSAKGVENEKLFF
TRBV20-1,NA,TRBJ1-1,many,TGCAGTGCTAGAGATCTTTTGAAAATGTCCAGGGACACAGCTTTCTTT,CSARDLLKMSRDTAFF
TRBV2,NA,TRBJ2-7,NA,TGTGCCAGCAGTGAAGAGGAAATGCGAGCCTACGAGCAGTACTTC,CASSEEEMRAYEQYF
TRBV2,NA,TRBJ2-3,few,TGTGCCAGCACGGGATCTAGCACAGATACGCAGTATTTT,CASTGSSTDTQYF
TRBV15,TRBD1,TRBJ1-2,NA,TGTGCCACCAGCAAAGGGGGACAGGGCGCAAGGAACTATGGCTACACCTTC,CATSKGGQGARNYGYTF
TRBV27,NA,TRBJ2-7,few,TGTGCCAGCAGTTTTTCTGCCTCCTACGAGCAGTACTTC,CASSFSASYEQYF
TRBV5-1,TRBD2,TRBJ2-7,many,TGCGCCAGCAGCAGACAACTAGCGGGAGGCAATGAGCAGTACTTC,CASSRQLAGGNEQYF
TRBV2,TRBD1,TRBJ1-2,many,TGTGCCAGCAGGGCCGGGACAGATAACTATGGCTACACCTTC,CASRAGTDNYGYTF
TRBV5-1,NA,TRBJ1-6,NA,TGCGCCAGCAGCTTGGCGGGGGGAACGAGTAATTCACCCCTCCACTTT,CASSLAGGTSNSPLHF
TRBV24-1,NA,TRBJ1-2,few,TGTGCCACCAGTGATGGGGCGATGAGATATGGCTACACCTTC,CATSDGAMRYGYTF
TRBV6-1,TRBD1,TRBJ1-1,NA,TGTGCCAGCAGTACGGTGACAGGGAGGAACACTGAAGCTTTCTTT,CASSTVTGRNTEAFF
TRBV11-2,TRBD1,TRBJ1-1,NA,TGTGCCAGCAGCCACGGACAGGCCACTGAAGCTTTCTTT,CASSHGQATEAFF
TRBV7-9,TRBD2,TRBJ2-5,NA,TGTGCCAGCACGCAGCGGGGGGGCCGTGACCAAGAGACCCAGTACTTC,CASTQRGGRDQETQYF
TRBV10-3,NA,TRBJ1-1,NA,TGTGCCAGCAGTGAGTTAGGGAACACTGGAGCTTTCTTT,CASSELGNTGAFF
TRBV7-2,TRBD1,TRBJ1-1,many,TGTGCCAGCAGCTGGGACAGGAACACTGAAGCTTTCTTT,CASSWDRNTEAFF
TRBV12-3/TRBV12-4,TRBD1,TRBJ1-2,NA,TGTGCCAGCAGGCGCGCTGGGACAGGAATTAACTATGGCTACACCTTC,CASRRAGTGINYGYTF
TRBV10-3,NA,TRBJ2-2,NA,TGTGCCATCACTATTGGGACAGGGGAGCTGTTTTTT,CAITIGTGELFF
TRBV6-5,NA,TRBJ2-1,NA,TGTGCCAGCAGTTACGGGCAGGGGTTGTACAATGAGCAGTTCTTC,CASSYGQGLYNEQFF
TRBV20-1,NA,TRBJ1-1,many,TGCAGTGCTAGGGTCGCGGGAGAGAACACTGAAGCTTTCTTT,CSARVAGENTEAFF
TRBV12-3/TRBV12-4,NA,TRBJ1-2,few,TGTGCCAGCAGCTTGGCCTTTGGCTATGGCTACACCTTC,CASSLAFGYGYTF
TRBV7-3,TRBD2,TRBJ2-3,NA,TGTGCCAGCAGCTCTCGGGGGGACACAGATACGCAGTATTTT,CASSSRGDTDTQYF
TRBV20-1,TRBD1,TRBJ2-3,NA,TGCAGTGCTACAAGACCGGGACAGGGTATGGAAGATACGCAGTATTTT,CSATRPGQGMEDTQYF
TRBV15,NA,TRBJ2-7,NA,TGTGCCACCAGCAGAGATGAGGGAAACTACGAGCAGTACTTC,CATSRDEGNYEQYF
TRBV10-3,TRBD1,TRBJ1-6,NA,TGTGCCATCGGCCGGGACAGGTCTAATTCACCCCTCCACTTT,CAIGRDRSNSPLHF